This entry concerns a single TCR beta chain. The sample comes from a study of blood T cell repertoires in COVID-19. Study summary: The origin of the acute and convalescent COVID-19 samples was the United States, Italy and Spain. Sources were T cells, B-cell-depleted T cells, or PBMCs; the material itself was cDNA or gDNA.

V was pared by 1 base and J by 8 bases, with 17 bases between. The germline CDR1 and CDR2 sequences are SEHNR and FQNEAQ (reference sequence). The CDR3 totals 16 residues. As processed by the authors: Nucleated cell counts were estimated from reference gene primer amplification. Clones were read by immunoSEQ multiplex PCR, and TCRdb kept only the in-frame ones, dropping some. From that table come the V and J calls and clone size; the DNA was used to work out D and trimming. The sample includes about 480,000 clones, more than 85% of them seen just once. Sequencing used peripheral blood. The sequence came from a woman younger than 45 with acute or convalescent COVID-19. The chain joins TRBV7-9 to TRBJ1-4, with no clear D. CDR3 in amino acids: CASSLDKTKAGEKLFF. In DNA, the CDR3 is TGTGCCAGCAGCTTAGACAAGACAAAGGCTGGCGAAAAACTGTTTTTT.